These 15 T cell receptor beta chains came from one sample sequenced in a study of shared clonotypes between healthy human individuals. Using immunoSEQ multiplex PCR, the repertoire was profiled, and TCRdb retains in-frame clones only, with some absent. The sample records 300,000 to 400,000 clones, over 75% being singletons. Sequenced: memory CD8+ T cells sorted from blood. Subset described: CD45RO+ cells pooled with CCR7-negative TemRA cells. The receptors come from a man younger than 35 in good health.

The J gene is TRBJ2-3, the V gene TRBV5-8; possibly TRBD1 for D (6 bases). From germline, CDR1 is SGHTS and CDR2 YDEGEE. Trimming stripped 4 bases from V and 6 bases from J, with 15 bases between. The CDR3 spans 14 residues. CDR3 sequence: CASSIGQTADTQYF. CDR3 bases: TGTGCCAGCAGCATAGGACAGACGGCCGATACGCAGTATTTT.

The DNA for the CDR3 is TGTGCCAGCAGCTTCCAGGGGTCCTCCTACGAGCAGTACTTC. Residues: CASSFQGSSYEQYF. This sequence joins TRBV11-1 and TRBJ2-7; TRBD1 might be the D (6 bases). The V gene's germline CDR1 is SGHAT and CDR2 FQDESV (reference sequence). V shed 3 bases and J shed 0 bases, with 9 bases lying between them. This CDR3 is built from 14 residues.

V usage is TRBV11-3 and J usage is TRBJ2-7; possible D gene TRBD1, 5 bases. V shed 0 bases and J shed 6 bases, with 9 bases lying between them. Germline CDR1 reads SGHNT; CDR2 reads YENEEA. This CDR3 has 13 amino acids. CDR3 sequence (DNA): TGTGCCAGCAGCTTAGATCCAGGGTCCGAGCAGTACTTC. Translated: CASSLDPGSEQYF.

The chain joins TRBV29-1 to TRBJ2-1, with TRBD2 matching over 14 bases. The germline V gene has CDR1 SQVTM and CDR2 ANQGSEA. V was pared by 3 bases and J by 0 bases, with 10 bases of the junction left unmatched. This CDR3 contains 19 residues. The chain's CDR3 is CSVDEGVGTSGSSYNEQFF. In DNA form, the CDR3 reads TGCAGCGTTGACGAGGGCGTAGGGACTAGCGGGAGCTCCTACAATGAGCAGTTCTTC.

Only a few counts were recorded for this clone. The chain couples TRBV5-1 to TRBJ2-3, with D perhaps given as TRBD1 or TRBD2 (5 bases each). The CDR3 spans 16 residues. Germline CDR1 SGHRS, CDR2 YFSETQ. The germline V and J ends were trimmed by 2 bases and 5 bases, with 18 bases remaining between them. In nucleotides, the CDR3 is TGCGCCAGCAGCTTCAGGGACGGAATCTCTCAAGATACGCAGTATTTT. Translated: CASSFRDGISQDTQYF.

The rearrangement links TRBV29-1 to TRBJ2-1; D gene unclear. Per the germline V gene, CDR1 is SQVTM and CDR2 is ANQGSEA. Trimming cost V 5 bases and J 0 bases, with 8 bases left between them. This CDR3 contains 13 residues. CDR3 DNA sequence: TGCAGCGTTACGGAGCCCTCCTACAATGAGCAGTTCTTC. It translates to CSVTEPSYNEQFF.

The chain is built from TRBV5-6 and TRBJ1-4; 8 nucleotides agree with TRBD1. This CDR3 contains 18 residues. The V gene end was trimmed by 4 bases and the J gene end by 0 bases; junction bases not matched to a gene: 11. Germline values: CDR1 SGHDT, CDR2 YYEEEE. CDR3 region: CASSVTTDRDATNEKLFF. CDR3 DNA sequence: TGTGCCAGCAGCGTGACGACGGACAGGGACGCAACTAATGAAAAACTGTTTTTT.

The DNA of the CDR3 is TGTGCCAGCAGCCTTAGCGGGGGAGGTAGGAATTCACCCCTCCACTTT. As protein: CASSLSGGGRNSPLHF. This chain connects TRBV5-4 to TRBJ1-6; D is perhaps TRBD1 (5 bases). The CDR3 is 16 amino acids. The germline CDR1 and CDR2 sequences are SGHNT and YYREEE (reference sequence). Trimming left V 4 bases short and J 7 bases short, with 18 bases between. The variable domain in full, completed from reference TRBV5-4 and TRBJ1-6, reads ETGVTQSPTHLIKTRGQQVTLRCSSQSGHNTVSWYQQALGQGPQFIFQYYREEENGRGNFPPRFSGLQFPNYSSELNVNALELDDSALYLCASSLSGGGRNSPLHFGNGTRLTVT.

The chain joins TRBV5-4 to TRBJ2-3; 8 bases agree with TRBD2. The CDR3 has 15 residues. Trimming cost V 0 bases and J 3 bases; bases outside gene matches: 3. The germline CDR1 and CDR2 sequences are SGHNT and YYREEE (reference sequence). CDR3 nucleotides: TGTGCCAGCAGCTTGGCGGTAGCGGGAACAGATACGCAGTATTTT. Protein sequence: CASSLAVAGTDTQYF.

The chain couples TRBV13 to TRBJ2-7, with TRBD1 matching over 9 bases. Per the germline V gene, CDR1 is PRHDT and CDR2 is FYEKMQ (reference sequence). The ends lost 5 bases at V and 6 bases at J; junction bases unmatched: 8. This CDR3 is built from 14 residues. CDR3 coding DNA: TGTGCCAGCAGCCCCGGGACAGGGACCCCCGAGCAGTACTTC. It translates to CASSPGTGTPEQYF.

This clone turned up a few times. The chain links TRBV7-8 to TRBJ2-7; TRBD2 might be the D (5 bases). The CDR3 sequence is 13 residues long. Between the trimmed V and J ends, which lost 1 base and 7 bases, there was a span of 11 bases. CDR1 and CDR2 from the germline V gene are SGHVS and FQNEAQ. CDR3 bases: TGTGCCAGCAGCTTAGGGTCGGGGTCTGAGCAGTACTTC. Protein product: CASSLGSGSEQYF.

Ten or more counts support this clone. The chain joins TRBV5-6 to TRBJ1-4, with TRBD1 matching 7 bases. The CDR3 sequence is 13 residues long. Trimming took 0 bases from V and 15 from J; bases not matched to a gene: 8. The germline CDR1 and CDR2 sequences are SGHDT and YYEEEE. CDR3 sequence: CASSLEGAYGMFF. DNA of the CDR3: TGTGCCAGCAGCTTGGAGGGGGCGTATGGCATGTTTTTT.

The J gene is TRBJ1-2, the V gene TRBV30; a weak D match, TRBD1 (5 bases). Per the germline V gene, CDR1 is GTSNPN and CDR2 is SVGIG (reference sequence). Trimming removed 5 bases from V and 6 bases from J, with 10 bases in between. The CDR3 runs to 11 residues. The CDR3 DNA is TGTGCCTGGGGGGCAGGGAATGGCTACACCTTC. This codes for CAWGAGNGYTF.

The chain couples TRBV29-1 to TRBJ2-3; D possibly corresponds to TRBD2 (5 bases). Germline V gene sequence: CDR1 SQVTM, CDR2 ANQGSEA. Trimming removed 4 bases at V and 0 bases at J, with 8 bases between. The CDR3 has 13 residues. The DNA of the CDR3 is TGCAGCGTTGTGTGGGAGAGCACAGATACGCAGTATTTT. Translation: CSVVWESTDTQYF.

This clone was seen only once. This chain joins TRBV27 and TRBJ1-2; D is perhaps TRBD1 (5 bases). V was cut by 7 bases and J by 8 bases, with 20 bases left in between. The CDR3 totals 14 residues. CDR1 MNHEY and CDR2 SMNVEV come from the germline V gene (reference sequence). This chain's CDR3 is CASTATGRVGGYTF. CDR3 coding DNA: TGTGCCAGCACCGCTACGGGCAGGGTGGGGGGCTACACCTTC.